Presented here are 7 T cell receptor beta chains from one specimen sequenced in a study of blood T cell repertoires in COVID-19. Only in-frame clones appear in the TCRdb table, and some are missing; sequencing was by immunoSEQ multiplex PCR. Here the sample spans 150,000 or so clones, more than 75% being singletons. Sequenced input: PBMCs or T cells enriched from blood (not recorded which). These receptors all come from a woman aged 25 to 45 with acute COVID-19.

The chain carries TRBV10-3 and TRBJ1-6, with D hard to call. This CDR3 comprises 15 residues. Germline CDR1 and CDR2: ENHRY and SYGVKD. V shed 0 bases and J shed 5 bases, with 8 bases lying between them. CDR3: CAISESNRDNSPLHF. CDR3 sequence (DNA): TGTGCCATCAGTGAGTCGAACAGAGATAATTCACCCCTCCACTTT.

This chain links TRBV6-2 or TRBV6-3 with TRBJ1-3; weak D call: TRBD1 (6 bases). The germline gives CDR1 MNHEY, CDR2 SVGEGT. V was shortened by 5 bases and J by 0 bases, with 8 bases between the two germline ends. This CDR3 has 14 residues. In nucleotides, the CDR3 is TGTGCCAGCAGTCCGGACAGCTCTGGAAACACCATATATTTT. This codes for CASSPDSSGNTIYF.

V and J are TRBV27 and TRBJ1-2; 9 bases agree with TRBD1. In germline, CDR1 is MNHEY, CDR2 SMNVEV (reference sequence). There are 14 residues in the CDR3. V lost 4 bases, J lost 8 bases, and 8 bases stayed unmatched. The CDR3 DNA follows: TGTGCCAGCAGTTGGGACAGGGACTCTAAGGGCTACACCTTC. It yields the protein CASSWDRDSKGYTF.

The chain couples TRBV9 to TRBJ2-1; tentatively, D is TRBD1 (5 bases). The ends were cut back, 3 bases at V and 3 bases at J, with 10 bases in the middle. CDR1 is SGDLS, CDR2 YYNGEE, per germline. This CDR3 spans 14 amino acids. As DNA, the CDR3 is TGTGCCAGCAGCGGGCAGGGAAACTACAATGAGCAGTTCTTC. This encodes CASSGQGNYNEQFF.

This CDR3 is CASSLSGQDGTEQYF. The CDR3 coding sequence is TGTGCCAGCAGCCTATCGGGACAGGATGGAACCGAGCAGTACTTC. The V call is TRBV6-5, the J call TRBJ2-7; 8 bases are shared with TRBD1. With 6 bases clipped from V and 6 bases from J, the junction kept 13 bases outside the gene matches. This CDR3 has 15 residues. The germline V gene has CDR1 MNHEY and CDR2 SVGAGI.

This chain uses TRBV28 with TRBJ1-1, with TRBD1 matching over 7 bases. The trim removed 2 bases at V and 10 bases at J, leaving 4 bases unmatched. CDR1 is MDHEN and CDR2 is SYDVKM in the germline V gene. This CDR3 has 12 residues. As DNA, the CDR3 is TGTGCCAGCAGTTTAAGGGGGCTTGGAGCTTTCTTT. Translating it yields CASSLRGLGAFF.

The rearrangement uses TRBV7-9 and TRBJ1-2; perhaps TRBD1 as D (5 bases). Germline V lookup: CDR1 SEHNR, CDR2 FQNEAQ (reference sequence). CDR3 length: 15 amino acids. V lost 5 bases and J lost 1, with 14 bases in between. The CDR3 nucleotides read TGTGCCAGCAGCCCATCGGAGGGGATTAACTATGGCTACACCTTC. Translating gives CASSPSEGINYGYTF.